A single sample gave rise to the 9 T cell receptor beta chains below, sequenced in a study of blood T cell repertoires in COVID-19. Libraries were prepared by immunoSEQ multiplex PCR; TCRdb keeps only in-frame clonotypes and omits some of them. The data hold about 470,000 clones, with approximately 90% observed a single time. The sequencing sample was made of PBMCs or T cells enriched from blood (not recorded which). Every receptor here comes from a woman aged 18-29 years who had recovered from COVID-19.

The rearrangement uses TRBV4-1 and TRBJ2-5; no definite D call. Germline CDR1 is MGHRA and CDR2 is YSYEKL. V was clipped by 2 bases and J by 5 bases, with 15 bases between them. This CDR3 has 15 residues. The CDR3 sequence is CASSQFTVPSETQYF. The CDR3 DNA sequence: TGCGCCAGCAGCCAATTCACGGTACCCTCGGAGACCCAGTACTTC.

V is TRBV19 and J is TRBJ2-5, with D tentatively TRBD2 (6 bases). Per germline, CDR1 LNHDA and CDR2 SQIVND (reference sequence). This CDR3 comprises 12 residues. The V end lost 6 bases, the J end lost 5 bases, and 10 bases lay between the germline ends. CDR3 nucleotides: TGTGCCAGTAGGGGAGGTGTGGAGACCCAGTACTTC. This translates into CASRGGVETQYF.

The chain uses TRBV5-1 and TRBJ2-1, with TRBD2 matching 16 bases. The V segment lost 2 bases and the J segment 7 bases; nucleotides outside the gene matches: 9. This CDR3 region has 18 residues. Germline CDR1 is SGHRS and CDR2 is YFSETQ. CDR3 region: CASSFSVGLAGGRNEQFF. DNA of the CDR3: TGCGCCAGCAGCTTCTCCGTGGGACTAGCGGGGGGGCGGAATGAGCAGTTCTTC.

This clone was observed a handful of times. The rearrangement uses TRBV2 and TRBJ1-2; TRBD1 agrees at 9 bases. The trim removed 4 bases at V and 5 bases at J, leaving 8 bases unmatched. The CDR3 is 15 residues long. Per germline, CDR1 SNHLY and CDR2 FYNNEI. The CDR3 bases are TGTGCCAGCAGTGCTACCCGGACAGGGGATTATGGCTACACCTTC. This sequence encodes CASSATRTGDYGYTF.

The rearrangement uses TRBV28 and TRBJ2-7; D is possibly TRBD2 (6 bases). From germline, CDR1 is MDHEN and CDR2 SYDVKM. V lost 6 bases and J 5 bases, leaving 8 bases between the germline ends. This CDR3 has 11 amino acids. CDR3 protein: CASRGLDEQYF. The CDR3, as DNA: TGTGCCAGCAGGGGACTTGACGAGCAGTACTTC.

This clone has just one count. The V and J genes are TRBV19 and TRBJ1-1; TRBD1 matches 8 bases. CDR3 length: 15 residues. With 5 bases clipped from V and 4 bases from J, the junction kept 9 bases outside the gene matches. Germline V gene lookup returns CDR1 LNHDA and CDR2 SQIVND (reference sequence). CDR3 loop: CASSDQGAVVTEAFF. CDR3 nucleotides: TGTGCCAGTAGTGATCAGGGGGCGGTGGTCACTGAAGCTTTCTTT. The variable domain in full, completed from reference TRBV19 and TRBJ1-1, reads DGGITQSPKYLFRKEGQNVTLSCEQNLNHDAMYWYRQDPGQGLRLIYYSQIVNDFQKGDIAEGYSVSREKKESFPLTVTSAQKNPTAFYLCASSDQGAVVTEAFFGQGTRLTVV.

This chain uses TRBV2 with TRBJ2-7, with a weak D call TRBD2 (6 bases). Trimming left V 7 bases short and J 4 bases short, with 17 bases between. The CDR3 is 14 residues long. Germline CDR1 SNHLY, CDR2 FYNNEI. CDR3 sequence: CASTPRGGMYEQYF. CDR3 nucleotide sequence: TGTGCCAGCACCCCTCGCGGAGGGATGTACGAGCAGTACTTC.

J is TRBJ2-6 and V is TRBV5-1; D may be TRBD1 (6 bases). V was trimmed by 4 bases and J by 0 bases, leaving 11 bases between them. This CDR3 has 16 amino acids. Germline V lookup: CDR1 SGHRS, CDR2 YFSETQ. This CDR3 is CASSPDRLSGANVLTF. The CDR3 DNA follows: TGCGCCAGCAGCCCGGACAGACTCTCTGGGGCCAACGTCCTGACTTTC.

J is TRBJ2-3 and V is TRBV6-5, with D unresolved. This CDR3 contains 11 residues. The V gene's germline CDR1 is MNHEY and CDR2 SVGAGI. Trimming pared 6 bases from V and 6 bases from J, leaving 7 bases between. The chain's CDR3 is CASSSPDTQYF. The CDR3 bases are TGTGCCAGCAGCTCCCCCGATACGCAGTATTTT.